One sample yielded the 11 T cell receptor beta chains listed below, sequenced in a study of coeliac disease. The assay was immunoSEQ multiplex PCR, and TCRdb's table has in-frame clones only and misses some. The sample lists 6,800 or so clones, 55% to 75% occurring once. The sequenced material came from lamina propria lymphocytes from the gut. The origin of the receptors is a man aged 25-45 years with celiac disease.

The V and J genes are TRBV6-5 and TRBJ1-2, with 10 bases lining up with TRBD1. Germline CDR1 and CDR2: MNHEY and SVGAGI. The CDR3 is 13 amino acids. V lost 6 bases and J lost 8; bases outside the gene matches: 6. CDR3: CASSTGTGVGYTF. The CDR3 nucleotides read TGTGCCAGCAGCACCGGGACAGGGGTAGGCTACACCTTC.

In nucleotides, the CDR3 is TGTGCCAGCAGCCCCCCTAGCGGGAAGGACAATGAGCAGTTCTTC. It encodes CASSPPSGKDNEQFF. This chain connects TRBV9 to TRBJ2-1; 9 bases are a match to TRBD2. There are 15 residues in the CDR3. J gave up 5 bases and V 4 bases, and 7 bases lay outside the gene matches. CDR1 and CDR2 (germline): SGDLS, YYNGEE.

The chain uses TRBV28 and TRBJ1-4; D ambiguous. CDR1 is MDHEN and CDR2 is SYDVKM in the germline V gene. The CDR3 runs to 13 residues. V lost 2 bases to trimming and J lost 5 bases, with 6 bases between them. The CDR3 loop is CASSLGQNEKLFF. The CDR3 nucleotides read TGTGCCAGCAGTTTAGGTCAGAATGAAAAACTGTTTTTT.

J is TRBJ2-7 and V is TRBV13, with D possibly TRBD1 on 5 matching bases. CDR3 length equals 15 residues. Germline V lookup: CDR1 PRHDT, CDR2 FYEKMQ (reference sequence). V was trimmed by 2 bases and J by 6 bases, leaving 17 bases between them. In DNA, the CDR3 is TGTGCCAGCAGCTTATTGCCCCGACCAGGGCTCGAGCAGTACTTC. Translation: CASSLLPRPGLEQYF.

The V call is TRBV7-2, the J call TRBJ1-5; 7 nucleotides match TRBD1. Germline-derived CDR1 and CDR2 are SGHTA and FQGNSA. The J segment lost 4 bases and the V segment lost 5 bases, leaving 5 bases of the junction unmatched. CDR3 size: 14 residues. The CDR3 is CASSLTGINQPQHF. CDR3 DNA sequence: TGTGCCAGCAGCCTGACAGGGATTAATCAGCCCCAGCATTTT.

The rearrangement uses TRBV28 and TRBJ2-5; D uncertain. Germline-derived CDR1 and CDR2 are MDHEN and SYDVKM. This CDR3 has 15 residues. With 2 bases removed from V and 5 bases from J, the gap between germline ends came to 15 bases. CDR3 in amino acids: CASSLLTTLRETQYF. DNA for the CDR3: TGTGCCAGCAGTTTACTGACCACCCTCAGGGAGACCCAGTACTTC.

The chain uses TRBV18 and TRBJ2-1, with a weak D call TRBD1 (5 bases). V was pared by 2 bases and J by 4 bases, with 12 bases between. The V gene's germline CDR1 is KGHSH and CDR2 LQKENI. The CDR3 runs 15 residues. CDR3 nucleotide sequence: TGTGCCAGCTCACCAGGGGAAGGGGTTTACAATGAGCAGTTCTTC. This encodes CASSPGEGVYNEQFF.

The chain links TRBV5-4 to TRBJ2-3; 10 nucleotides agree with TRBD2. Looked up from germline, CDR1 is SGHNT and CDR2 is YYREEE (reference sequence). This CDR3 comprises 19 residues. V shed 4 bases, J shed 2 bases, and the junction held 16 bases outside the gene matches. CDR3 DNA: TGTGCCAGCAGCCCAGCTATATCGAGAAGCGGGAGGGCCACAGATACGCAGTATTTT. This gives the protein CASSPAISRSGRATDTQYF.

V gene TRBV19 combines with J gene TRBJ1-5, with D possibly being TRBD1 (6 bases). Germline-derived CDR1 and CDR2 are LNHDA and SQIVND (reference sequence). V was cut by 3 bases and J by 6 bases, with 15 bases left in between. The CDR3 loop spans 15 amino acids. CDR3 bases: TGTGCCAGTAGTATCATGGTTCAGGGGTCTCAGCCCCAGCATTTT. This codes for CASSIMVQGSQPQHF.

The chain joins TRBV7-9 to TRBJ1-2; D uncertain. V dropped 1 base and J dropped 8 bases, with 14 bases sitting between them. CDR3 length: 14 residues. Germline CDR1 is SEHNR and CDR2 is FQNEAQ (reference sequence). The CDR3 region has the DNA TGTGCCAGCAGCTTAGTGCGGTCCTCGGGGGGCTACACCTTC. Protein: CASSLVRSSGGYTF. The variable domain in full, with the rest retrieved from reference TRBV7-9 and TRBJ1-2, is DTGVSQNPRHKITKRGQNVTFRCDPISEHNRLYWYRQTLGQGPEFLTYFQNEAQLEKSRLLSDRFSAERPKGSFSTLEIQRTEQGDSAMYLCASSLVRSSGGYTFGSGTRLTVV.

V gene TRBV6-1 combines with J gene TRBJ2-1; the match to TRBD2 covers 9 bases. V shed 9 bases, J shed 4 bases, and the junction held 10 bases outside the gene matches. Germline CDR1 is MNHNS and CDR2 is SASEGT. The CDR3 sequence is 15 residues long. Here the CDR3 DNA reads TGTGCCAGTCTACCCGGGCTAGCGGGGTACAATGAGCAGTTCTTC. This gives the protein CASLPGLAGYNEQFF.